This TCR beta chain was captured in a study of blood T cell repertoires in COVID-19. Study summary: The study drew acute and convalescent COVID-19 samples from the United States, Italy and Spain. PBMCs, B-cell-depleted T cells, or T cells provided the cDNA or gDNA that made up the material.

The CDR3 covers 15 residues. Germline V gene lookup returns CDR1 GTSNPN and CDR2 SVGIG (reference sequence). Trimming removed 6 bases from V and 0 bases from J; junction bases left unmatched: 6. Authors' methods: Amplification of reference gene primers provided the estimated nucleated cell counts. Profiling relied on immunoSEQ multiplex PCR, and the TCRdb table lists in-frame clones only, not all of them. From that table come the V and J calls and clone size; the DNA was used to work out D and trimming. The repertoire includes 350,000 or so clones, about 92% of them detected once, and approximately 4.1% sits in the top ten. It was during active infection that Seattle patients were enrolled and then longitudinally followed.

The chain combines TRBV30 with TRBJ1-3; 9 bases are a match to TRBD1. This sequence was found in a woman in her fifties or sixties with COVID-19, enrolled during active disease. Sequenced input: peripheral blood. The CDR3 region is CACGTGQNSGNTIYF. Written as DNA, the CDR3 is TGTGCCTGCGGGACAGGGCAAAACTCTGGAAACACCATATATTTT.